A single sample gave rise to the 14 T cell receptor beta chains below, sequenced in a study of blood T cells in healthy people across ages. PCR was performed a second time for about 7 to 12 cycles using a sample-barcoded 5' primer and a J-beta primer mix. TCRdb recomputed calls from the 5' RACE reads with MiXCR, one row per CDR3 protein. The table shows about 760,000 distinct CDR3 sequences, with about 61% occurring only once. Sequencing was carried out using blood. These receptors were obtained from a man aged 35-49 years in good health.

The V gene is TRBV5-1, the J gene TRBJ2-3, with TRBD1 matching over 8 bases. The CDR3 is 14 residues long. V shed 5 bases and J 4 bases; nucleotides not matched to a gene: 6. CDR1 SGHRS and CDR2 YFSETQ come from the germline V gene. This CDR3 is CASRRTGLPDTQYF. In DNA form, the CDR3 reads TGCGCCAGCAGAAGGACAGGGCTCCCAGATACGCAGTATTTT.

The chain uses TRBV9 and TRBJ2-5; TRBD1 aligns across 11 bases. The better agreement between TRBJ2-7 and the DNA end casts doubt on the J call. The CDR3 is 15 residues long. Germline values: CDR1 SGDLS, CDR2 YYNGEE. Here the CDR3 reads CASSAPGQGAFEQYF. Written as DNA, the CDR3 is TGTGCCAGCAGCGCACCAGGACAGGGGGCTTTCGAGCAGTACTTC.

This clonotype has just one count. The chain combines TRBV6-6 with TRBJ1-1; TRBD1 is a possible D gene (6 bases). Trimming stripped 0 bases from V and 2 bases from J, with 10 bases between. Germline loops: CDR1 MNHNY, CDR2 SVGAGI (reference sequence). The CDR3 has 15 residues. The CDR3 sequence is CASSYSGGINTEAFF. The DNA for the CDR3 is TGTGCCAGCAGTTACTCCGGGGGCATAAACACTGAAGCTTTCTTT.

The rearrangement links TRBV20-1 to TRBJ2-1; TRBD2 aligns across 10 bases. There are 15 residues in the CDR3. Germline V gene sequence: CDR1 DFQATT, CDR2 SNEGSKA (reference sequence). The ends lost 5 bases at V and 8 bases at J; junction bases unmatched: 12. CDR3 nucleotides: TGCAGTGCTCAGACGGCTAGCGGGAGAGGTGATGAGCAGTTCTTC. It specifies CSAQTASGRGDEQFF.

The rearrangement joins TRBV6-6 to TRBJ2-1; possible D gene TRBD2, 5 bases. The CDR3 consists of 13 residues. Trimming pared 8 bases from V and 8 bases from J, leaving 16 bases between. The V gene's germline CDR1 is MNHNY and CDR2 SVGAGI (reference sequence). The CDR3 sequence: CASHRTELDEQFF. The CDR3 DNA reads TGTGCCAGCCACCGGACTGAGCTCGATGAGCAGTTCTTC.

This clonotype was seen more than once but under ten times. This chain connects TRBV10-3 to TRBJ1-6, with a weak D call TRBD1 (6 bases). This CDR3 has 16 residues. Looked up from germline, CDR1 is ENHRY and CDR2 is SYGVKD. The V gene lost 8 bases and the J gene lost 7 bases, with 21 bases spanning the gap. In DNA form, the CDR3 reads TGTGCCATCGGAGAGACAGGTCCTCCGGGAAATTCACCCCTCCACTTT. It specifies CAIGETGPPGNSPLHF.

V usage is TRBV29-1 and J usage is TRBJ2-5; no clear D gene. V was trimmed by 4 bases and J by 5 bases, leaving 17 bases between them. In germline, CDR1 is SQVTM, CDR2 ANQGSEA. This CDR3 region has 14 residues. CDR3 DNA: TGCAGCGTTGCGCCCTCCCTCCTCTGGGAGACCCAGTACTTC. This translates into CSVAPSLLWETQYF.

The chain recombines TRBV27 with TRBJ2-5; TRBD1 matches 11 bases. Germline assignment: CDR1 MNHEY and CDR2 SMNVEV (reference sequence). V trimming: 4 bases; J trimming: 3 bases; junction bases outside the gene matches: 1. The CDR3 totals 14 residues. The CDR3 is CASSWTGGEETQYF. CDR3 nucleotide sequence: TGTGCCAGCAGTTGGACAGGGGGCGAAGAGACCCAGTACTTC.

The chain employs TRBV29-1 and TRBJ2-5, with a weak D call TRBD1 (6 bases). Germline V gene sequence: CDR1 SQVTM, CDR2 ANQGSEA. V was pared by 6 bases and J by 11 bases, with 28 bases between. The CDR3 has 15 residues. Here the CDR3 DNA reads TGCAGCGTAGACTACAGGGCTAGCTCCTACAATGAGCAGTACTTC. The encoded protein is CSVDYRASSYNEQYF.

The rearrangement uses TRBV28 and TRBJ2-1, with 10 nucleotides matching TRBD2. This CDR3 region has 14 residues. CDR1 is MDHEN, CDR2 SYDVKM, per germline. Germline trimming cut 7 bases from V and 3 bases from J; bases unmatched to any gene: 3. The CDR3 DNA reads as TGTGCCAGCATAGTAGCGGGAGGCTACAATGAGCAGTTCTTC. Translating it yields CASIVAGGYNEQFF.

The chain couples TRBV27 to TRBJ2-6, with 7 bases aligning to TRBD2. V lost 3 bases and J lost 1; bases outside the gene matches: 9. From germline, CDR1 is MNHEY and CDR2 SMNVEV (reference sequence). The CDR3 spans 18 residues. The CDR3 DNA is TGTGCCAGCAGTTTTCGGGGAGGGGCGGTGTCTGGGGCCAACGTCCTGACTTTC. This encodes CASSFRGGAVSGANVLTF.

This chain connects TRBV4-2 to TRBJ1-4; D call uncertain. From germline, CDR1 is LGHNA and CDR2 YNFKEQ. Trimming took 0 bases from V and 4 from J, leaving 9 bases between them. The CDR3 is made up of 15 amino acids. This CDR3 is CASSQDSEFNEKLFF. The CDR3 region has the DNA TGTGCCAGCAGCCAAGATTCAGAATTTAATGAAAAACTGTTTTTT.

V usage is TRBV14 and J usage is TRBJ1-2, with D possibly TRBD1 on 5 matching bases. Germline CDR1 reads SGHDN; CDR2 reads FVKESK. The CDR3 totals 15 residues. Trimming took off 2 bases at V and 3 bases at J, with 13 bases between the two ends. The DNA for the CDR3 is TGTGCCAGCAGCCAAAGTATCGGGACCTACTATGGCTACACCTTC. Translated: CASSQSIGTYYGYTF.

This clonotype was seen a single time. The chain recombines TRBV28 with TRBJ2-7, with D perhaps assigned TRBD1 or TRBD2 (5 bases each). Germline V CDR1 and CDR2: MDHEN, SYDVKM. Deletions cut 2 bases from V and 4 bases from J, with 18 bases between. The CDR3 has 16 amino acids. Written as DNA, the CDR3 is TGTGCCAGCAGTTTAAGGGACCCTAAAGGGCAGTACGAGCAGTACTTC. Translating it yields CASSLRDPKGQYEQYF.